Shown below are 32 T cell receptor beta chains from a single sample sequenced in a study of shared clonotypes between healthy human individuals. The table came from immunoSEQ multiplex PCR; TCRdb's copy has only in-frame clones and leaves some out. The sample lists about 1 million clones; approximately 76% were seen once. The sequenced material came from memory CD4+ T cells sorted from blood. Subset described: CD45RA-negative fraction. The source of these receptors is a man aged 18 to 29 in good health.

V gene TRBV7-6 combines with J gene TRBJ2-2; the match to TRBD2 covers 11 bases. CDR1 SGHVS and CDR2 FNYEAQ come from the germline V gene. With 2 bases clipped from V and 10 bases from J, the junction kept 9 bases outside the gene matches. The length of the CDR3 is 16 residues. CDR3 DNA: TGTGCCAGCAGCTTATTGGTAGCGGGAGGGCCGGAGGAGCTGTTTTTT. Protein product: CASSLLVAGGPEELFF.

The chain recombines TRBV7-9 with TRBJ1-4, with D tentatively TRBD1 (5 bases). The CDR3 covers 14 residues. Trimming stripped 3 bases from V and 3 bases from J, with 8 bases between. Germline CDR1 SEHNR, CDR2 FQNEAQ (reference sequence). CDR3 in amino acids: CASSFGRANEKLFF. The CDR3 bases are TGTGCCAGCAGCTTTGGCAGGGCTAATGAAAAACTGTTTTTT.

The chain has TRBV7-2 and TRBJ2-1; 9 bases fit TRBD2. With 1 base clipped from V and 5 bases from J, the junction kept 3 bases outside the gene matches. CDR3 length equals 15 residues. Germline V gene lookup returns CDR1 SGHTA and CDR2 FQGNSA. The CDR3 sequence: CASSLGGLADNEQFF. CDR3 bases: TGTGCCAGCAGCTTAGGGGGACTAGCAGACAATGAGCAGTTCTTC. Full variable domain (outside the CDR3, taken from reference TRBV7-2 and TRBJ2-1): GAGVSQSPSNKVTEKGKDVELRCDPISGHTALYWYRQSLGQGLEFLIYFQGNSAPDKSGLPSDRFSAERTGGSVSTLTIQRTQQEDSAVYLCASSLGGLADNEQFFGPGTRLTVL.

The V gene is TRBV7-9, the J gene TRBJ2-3; 14 nucleotides align to TRBD2. Germline CDR1 and CDR2: SEHNR and FQNEAQ (reference sequence). Unmatched junction bases numbered 6, after V lost 1 base and J lost 3 bases. The CDR3 runs to 18 residues. CDR3 sequence reads: CASSLGGTSGRATDTQYF. As DNA, the CDR3 is TGTGCCAGCAGCTTAGGAGGGACTAGCGGGAGAGCTACAGATACGCAGTATTTT.

Here the CDR3 reads CSAGRGETQYF. In DNA form, the CDR3 reads TGCAGTGCTGGACGGGGGGAGACCCAGTACTTC. The chain couples TRBV20-1 to TRBJ2-5; possibly TRBD2 for D (6 bases). V was cut by 5 bases and J by 5 bases, with 9 bases left in between. CDR1 and CDR2 from the germline V gene are DFQATT and SNEGSKA (reference sequence). The CDR3 is 11 amino acids.

This rearrangement joins TRBV5-4 to TRBJ2-5; 12 bases fit TRBD2. Germline V gene sequence: CDR1 SGHNT, CDR2 YYREEE (reference sequence). Trimming removed 4 bases from V and 5 bases from J; junction bases left unmatched: 9. The CDR3 runs to 16 residues. CDR3 nucleotides: TGTGCCAGCAGCAACCGACTAGCGGGAGTGGCTGAGACCCAGTACTTC. Translating gives CASSNRLAGVAETQYF.

The CDR3 spells CASSFDAGGETQYF. The CDR3 DNA reads as TGTGCCAGCAGCTTTGACGCGGGAGGTGAGACCCAGTACTTC. The rearrangement uses TRBV5-4 and TRBJ2-5; 8 bases match TRBD2. The CDR3 extends over 14 amino acids. Unmatched junction bases numbered 5, after V lost 2 bases and J lost 5 bases. Germline CDR1 and CDR2: SGHNT and YYREEE (reference sequence).

The chain links TRBV19 to TRBJ2-2, with 7 bases matching TRBD1. CDR1 and CDR2 from the germline V gene are LNHDA and SQIVND (reference sequence). CDR3 length equals 16 residues. V shed 6 bases, J shed 1 base, and the junction held 8 bases outside the gene matches. CDR3 residues: CASRTGITRNTGELFF. The CDR3 nucleotides read TGTGCCAGTAGGACAGGGATAACGCGGAACACCGGGGAGCTGTTTTTT.

V usage is TRBV7-2 and J usage is TRBJ2-7, with D maybe TRBD1 (5 bases). CDR1 and CDR2 from the germline V gene are SGHTA and FQGNSA. There are 13 residues in the CDR3. V lost 5 bases to trimming and J lost 1 base, with 9 bases between them. In nucleotides, the CDR3 is TGTGCCAGCAGCAGCGACAGTTCCTACGAGCAGTACTTC. Translation gives CASSSDSSYEQYF.

The chain recombines TRBV7-2 with TRBJ2-3; TRBD2 matches 8 bases. V dropped 3 bases and J dropped 0; count of bases not matched to a gene: 11. The CDR3 has 18 residues. Per germline, CDR1 SGHTA and CDR2 FQGNSA. The CDR3 region has the DNA TGTGCCAGCAGCTTGGGGACCTCGGCTAGCGGGAGCACAGATACGCAGTATTTT. The encoded protein is CASSLGTSASGSTDTQYF.

The rearrangement uses TRBV16 and TRBJ2-7; no clear D gene. The germline V gene encodes CDR1 KGHSY and CDR2 FQNENV. There are 14 residues in the CDR3. The V and J ends lost 4 bases and 1 base respectively, with 11 bases between them. This CDR3 is CASSLNSPSYEQYF. The CDR3 coding sequence is TGTGCCAGCAGCCTCAACAGCCCATCCTACGAGCAGTACTTC.

V gene TRBV10-3 combines with J gene TRBJ1-1; D is unclear. Trimming stripped 0 bases from V and 0 bases from J, with 11 bases between. CDR3 size: 16 residues. The germline CDR1 and CDR2 sequences are ENHRY and SYGVKD. The CDR3 coding sequence is TGTGCCATCAGTGAGTCACCAACATCTATGAACACTGAAGCTTTCTTT. It codes for CAISESPTSMNTEAFF.

CDR3 sequence (DNA): TGTGCCAGCAGGCGAGGGGGGGACACTGAAGCTTTCTTT. The encoded protein is CASRRGGDTEAFF. The chain links TRBV6-1 to TRBJ1-1; possibly TRBD1 for D (6 bases). With 6 bases removed from V and 3 bases from J, the gap between germline ends came to 11 bases. Germline V CDR1 and CDR2: MNHNS, SASEGT. The CDR3 is made up of 13 amino acids.

The genes are TRBV7-2 and TRBJ2-7; 9 bases line up with TRBD1. CDR3 length: 14 amino acids. Germline lookup yields CDR1 SGHTA and CDR2 FQGNSA. V gave up 7 bases and J gave up 2 bases; unmatched junction bases: 6. CDR3 residues: CASNPGTGPYEQYF. In nucleotides, the CDR3 is TGTGCCAGCAATCCCGGGACAGGGCCCTACGAGCAGTACTTC. Complete variable domain (other parts from reference TRBV7-2 and TRBJ2-7): GAGVSQSPSNKVTEKGKDVELRCDPISGHTALYWYRQSLGQGLEFLIYFQGNSAPDKSGLPSDRFSAERTGGSVSTLTIQRTQQEDSAVYLCASNPGTGPYEQYFGPGTRLTVT.

This clone was seen only a few times. The chain recombines TRBV10-3 with TRBJ1-2, with D perhaps matching TRBD1 (6 bases). Germline assignment: CDR1 ENHRY and CDR2 SYGVKD. The CDR3 contains 14 residues. The V end lost 3 bases, the J end lost 2 bases, and 10 bases lay between the germline ends. Here the CDR3 reads CAISDSRGNYGYTF. As DNA, the CDR3 is TGTGCCATCAGTGATTCCAGGGGAAACTATGGCTACACCTTC.

In this sample, this clone turned up a few times. The V gene is TRBV27, the J gene TRBJ2-2; 7 bases fit TRBD1. Germline V lookup: CDR1 MNHEY, CDR2 SMNVEV (reference sequence). The CDR3 loop spans 16 amino acids. The V and J ends lost 2 bases and 4 bases, in that order; junction bases with no gene match: 7. CDR3 in DNA: TGTGCCAGCAGTTTAGGTTATACAGGGGTCACCGGGGAGCTGTTTTTT. Its translation: CASSLGYTGVTGELFF.

The chain is built from TRBV5-6 and TRBJ2-2; 8 bases are a match to TRBD2. J lost 1 base, V lost 4 bases, and 6 bases had no gene match. This CDR3 contains 16 residues. Germline CDR1 and CDR2: SGHDT and YYEEEE. The CDR3, as DNA: TGTGCCAGCAGCCTACCGGGACTAGTGAACACCGGGGAGCTGTTTTTT. Its protein product is CASSLPGLVNTGELFF.

The sample holds a few counts of this clone. V gene TRBV30 combines with J gene TRBJ1-1, with a tentative D call TRBD1 (6 bases). V was trimmed by 2 bases and J by 7 bases, leaving 11 bases between them. The CDR3 runs 12 residues. CDR1 GTSNPN and CDR2 SVGIG come from the germline V gene (reference sequence). This CDR3 is CAWSSGAGEAFF. The CDR3 DNA is TGTGCCTGGAGTTCAGGGGCGGGTGAAGCTTTCTTT.

The rearrangement joins TRBV11-2 to TRBJ1-5; D unresolved. CDR1 is SGHAT, CDR2 FQNNGV, per germline. Trimming stripped 2 bases from V and 7 bases from J, with 9 bases between. The CDR3 extends over 13 amino acids. The CDR3 reads CASSLNEQQPQHF. DNA for the CDR3: TGTGCCAGCAGCTTAAATGAGCAGCAGCCCCAGCATTTT.

The rearrangement joins TRBV18 to TRBJ1-3; no clear D gene. The CDR3 has 14 amino acids. Trimming took 3 bases from V and 4 from J, leaving 10 bases between them. CDR1 is KGHSH and CDR2 is LQKENI in the germline V gene. The CDR3 DNA sequence: TGTGCCAGCTCACCGTCGAGAGGGGGAAACACCATATATTTT. Protein: CASSPSRGGNTIYF.

This clone has only a few counts. This chain links TRBV11-2 with TRBJ1-1; D gene uncertain. V lost 5 bases and J lost 3, with 7 bases in between. The germline V gene has CDR1 SGHAT and CDR2 FQNNGV. CDR3 length equals 12 residues. CDR3 region: CASSRQDTEAFF. The CDR3 bases are TGTGCCAGCAGCCGCCAGGACACTGAAGCTTTCTTT.

The chain combines TRBV30 with TRBJ1-1; TRBD1 is a possible D gene (5 bases). Deletions cut 2 bases from V and 11 bases from J, with 12 bases between. The V gene's germline CDR1 is GTSNPN and CDR2 SVGIG (reference sequence). The CDR3 length is 11 residues. This chain's CDR3 is CAWSTTARAFF. CDR3 bases: TGTGCCTGGAGTACGACAGCTAGGGCTTTCTTT.

This clone is a singleton in its sample. The gene calls are TRBV18 and TRBJ2-7; a weak D match, TRBD2 (6 bases). Deletions cut 6 bases from V and 7 bases from J, with 22 bases between. The CDR3 has 15 amino acids. Germline CDR1 reads KGHSH; CDR2 reads LQKENI. In DNA form, the CDR3 reads TGTGCCAGCTCCCTGTCGGGACTCGGGACGAGGGAGCAGTACTTC. Residues: CASSLSGLGTREQYF.

The table lists this clone with many counts. The rearrangement joins TRBV19 to TRBJ2-4; the D gene is possibly TRBD1 (6 bases). V was pared by 0 bases and J by 2 bases, with 11 bases between. Germline-derived CDR1 and CDR2 are LNHDA and SQIVND (reference sequence). This CDR3 is built from 16 residues. Here the CDR3 DNA reads TGTGCCAGTAGTATAGACCGGGACACCTCCAAAAACATTCAGTACTTC. This translates into CASSIDRDTSKNIQYF.

This sequence joins TRBV11-2 and TRBJ2-7, with D uncertain. Trimming stripped 5 bases from V and 6 bases from J, with 8 bases between. Looked up from germline, CDR1 is SGHAT and CDR2 is FQNNGV. The CDR3 totals 11 residues. CDR3 loop: CASSPTIEQYF. The CDR3 nucleotides read TGTGCCAGCAGCCCCACTATCGAGCAGTACTTC.

The J gene is TRBJ1-1, the V gene TRBV25-1; D not certain. Trimming stripped 2 bases from V and 4 bases from J, with 8 bases between. CDR1 and CDR2 (germline): MGHDK, SYGVNS. This CDR3 spans 13 amino acids. The CDR3 bases are TGTGCCAGCAGTGAAGAGGGCATCACTGAAGCTTTCTTT. It encodes CASSEEGITEAFF.

The chain couples TRBV25-1 to TRBJ1-5; D uncertain. V was shortened by 5 bases and J by 5 bases, with 10 bases between the two germline ends. Per germline, CDR1 MGHDK and CDR2 SYGVNS. The CDR3 runs 13 residues. The CDR3 nucleotides read TGTGCCAGCAGTCTCGCGAGTGATCAGCCCCAGCATTTT. Encoded protein: CASSLASDQPQHF. The variable domain in full, completed from reference TRBV25-1 and TRBJ1-5, reads EADIYQTPRYLVIGTGKKITLECSQTMGHDKMYWYQQDPGMELHLIHYSYGVNSTEKGDLSSESTVSRIRTEHFPLTLESARPSHTSQYLCASSLASDQPQHFGDGTRLSIL.

The V call is TRBV5-1, the J call TRBJ2-7; D remains unclear. The V gene lost 4 bases and the J gene lost 0 bases, with 14 bases spanning the gap. Germline CDR1 reads SGHRS; CDR2 reads YFSETQ. This CDR3 spans 15 amino acids. CDR3: CASSPTPRSSYEQYF. In DNA, the CDR3 is TGCGCCAGCAGCCCCACCCCCCGTAGCTCCTACGAGCAGTACTTC.

Only one count was recorded for this clone. The gene calls are TRBV25-1 and TRBJ2-5; 8 bases agree with TRBD1. Germline V CDR1 and CDR2: MGHDK, SYGVNS. V shed 6 bases and J 0 bases; nucleotides not matched to a gene: 12. The CDR3 is 17 amino acids. The DNA of the CDR3 is TGTGCCAGCAGCGATTCCTTGGACAGGGCCTACCAAGAGACCCAGTACTTC. This translates into CASSDSLDRAYQETQYF.

This clone came up once. This chain connects TRBV11-3 to TRBJ2-2; weak D call: TRBD1 (5 bases). The length of the CDR3 is 14 residues. Per the germline V gene, CDR1 is SGHNT and CDR2 is YENEEA. Trimming removed 2 bases from V and 7 bases from J, with 11 bases in between. The CDR3 protein is CASSLIPGIGELFF. CDR3 DNA sequence: TGTGCCAGCAGCTTAATTCCAGGGATCGGGGAGCTGTTTTTT.

The chain uses TRBV5-1 and TRBJ2-2, with D perhaps matching TRBD2 (5 bases). Trimming removed 2 bases from V and 4 bases from J, with 12 bases in between. This CDR3 contains 15 residues. Germline V gene data show CDR1 as SGHRS and CDR2 as YFSETQ. The CDR3 region is CASSFSLAGTGELFF. The CDR3 DNA reads as TGCGCCAGCAGCTTTAGCCTAGCCGGCACCGGGGAGCTGTTTTTT.

The chain uses TRBV7-2 and TRBJ2-1, with a tentative D call TRBD2 (5 bases). V gave up 0 bases and J gave up 5 bases, with 11 bases separating them. The CDR3 is 15 amino acids. Germline V gene lookup returns CDR1 SGHTA and CDR2 FQGNSA. For the CDR3, the DNA is TGTGCCAGCAGCTTAGCCCCGTCGACTAACAATGAGCAGTTCTTC. Its protein is CASSLAPSTNNEQFF.